This TCR beta chain was identified during a study of blood T cells in healthy people across ages. Germline-derived CDR1 and CDR2 are SQVTM and ANQGSEA. This CDR3 has 13 amino acids. The V end was cut by 0 bases, the J end by 2 bases, with 7 bases between. Together with a sample-barcoded 5' primer, a J-beta primer mix was included in a second PCR lasting about 7 to 11 cycles. Via MiXCR, TCRdb re-called the 5' RACE reads, giving one row per CDR3 protein. Seen here are over 700,000 distinct CDR3 sequences, approximately 25% observed once, and the top ten hold more than 8.5%. These data are also associated with another study on T cells of mothers and their children.

Sequenced input: blood. The chain couples TRBV29-1 to TRBJ2-5; no definite D call. This TCR was recovered from a boy aged 5-17 years in good health. The CDR3 is CSVEDTLQETQYF. CDR3 in DNA: TGCAGCGTTGAAGATACCCTACAAGAGACCCAGTACTTC.